This paragraph reports one T cell receptor (beta chain). The antigen remains undetermined. The data derive from a study of CD8 T cells in Susac syndrome. Whole-study findings and limits: It was acknowledged in the study that its TCR sequencing and HLA analysis involved a relatively small number of individuals.

There are 16 residues in the CDR3. CDR1 and CDR2 from the germline V gene are SGDLS and YYNGEE. J was trimmed by 0 bases and V by 4 bases; bases with no gene match: 9. Purification of the CD8+ and CD4+ T cells relied on negative isolation, and TEMRA cells underwent FACS enrichment. About 0.45 to 1 ug RNA was reverse transcribed with random hexamers. An immunoSEQ multiplex PCR generated amplified TCR beta CDR3 products spanning 54 Vbeta and 13 Jbeta. MiXCR, run by TCRdb on the immunoSEQ multiplex PCR reads, gives a single entry per CDR3 protein. The table lists 110,000 or so distinct CDR3 sequences, roughly 96% of them singletons.

The sample was CD4+ T cells from PBMCs. The receptor's source is a human donor in good health. The chain has TRBV9 and TRBJ1-1, with 7 bases matching TRBD1. The DNA for the CDR3 is TGTGCCAGCAGCCCCCGGAGGGACAGCTTGAACACTGAAGCTTTCTTT. It yields the protein CASSPRRDSLNTEAFF.